The 23 T cell receptor beta chains in this list originate from one sample, sequenced in a study of T cells in Graves' hyperthyroidism and ophthalmopathy. RNA transcripts provided the source from which TCR beta CDR3 regions were amplified. First-round RT-PCR targeting the TCR CDR3 was performed with the HTBI primer set. TCRdb reanalysed the multiplex PCR reads using MiXCR and keeps one entry per CDR3 protein. Of hundreds of thousands of distinct CDR3 sequences in the sample, roughly 45% were seen once. Sequenced input: peripheral blood or thyroid tissue (not recorded which). All receptors come from an adult man with Graves' disease, either hyperthyroidism or ophthalmopathy (not recorded which).

On this clonotype itself: The CDR3 end shows no conserved phenylalanine or tryptophan, and so a read error is likely. The V gene is TRBV5-1, the J gene TRBJ2-5, with 12 bases lining up with TRBD2. The CDR3 loop spans 16 amino acids. Trimming removed 1 base from V and 3 bases from J; junction bases left unmatched: 4. Germline values: CDR1 SGHRS, CDR2 YFSETQ. CDR3 coding DNA: TGCGCCAGCAGCTTGAGACGGACTAGCGGGGAAGAGACCCAGTACCTC. It yields the protein CASSLRRTSGEETQYL.

The chain recombines TRBV7-9 with TRBJ1-2; 12 positions agree with TRBD1. The CDR3 is made up of 18 amino acids. Trimming at V came to 4 bases and at J to 6 bases, leaving 15 bases not matched to a gene. Looked up from germline, CDR1 is SEHNR and CDR2 is FQNEAQ (reference sequence). For the CDR3, the DNA is TGTGCCAGCAGCTCCAGGGACAGGGGGCTCTACCAAAATGATGGCTACACCTTC. Residues: CASSSRDRGLYQNDGYTF.

This clonotype occurred many times. This chain joins TRBV6-6 and TRBJ2-7; 7 bases are a match to TRBD1. In germline, CDR1 is MNHNY, CDR2 SVGAGI (reference sequence). The length of the CDR3 is 13 residues. Losses at the gene ends were 2 bases for V and 3 bases for J; bases not matched to a gene: 1. CDR3 nucleotide sequence: TGTGCCAGCAGTTACGACAGGGTCTACGAGCAGTACTTC. Its translation: CASSYDRVYEQYF.

This clonotype was counted many times. The chain employs TRBV7-9 and TRBJ2-5; a possible D gene is TRBD2 (5 bases). This CDR3 spans 15 amino acids. The germline CDR1 and CDR2 sequences are SEHNR and FQNEAQ (reference sequence). V was clipped by 0 bases and J by 3 bases, with 11 bases between them. Here the CDR3 DNA reads TGTGCCAGCAGCTTAGCCGGAGGAACGGAAGAGACCCAGTACTTC. Amino acids: CASSLAGGTEETQYF.

This clonotype was observed many times. The chain carries TRBV13 and TRBJ1-4; 8 bases align to TRBD1. This CDR3 is built from 15 residues. V trimming: 4 bases; J trimming: 7 bases; junction bases outside the gene matches: 8. The germline CDR1 and CDR2 sequences are PRHDT and FYEKMQ (reference sequence). The CDR3 loop reads CASSYDTGGREKLFF. The CDR3 coding sequence is TGTGCCAGCAGCTACGACACAGGGGGTCGTGAAAAACTGTTTTTT.

To note about this clonotype: The missing conserved phenylalanine or tryptophan at the end of this CDR3 makes a read error likely. It is unclear where the CDR3 begins or ends on the DNA, so no DNA is shown, and the CDR3 is as TCRdb lists it. The chain is built from TRBV7-6 and TRBJ1-6; the table names TRBD1, a call not compared with the DNA. The CDR3 spans 9 residues, counting both ends. CDR1 and CDR2 (germline): SGHVS, FNYEAQ. The CDR3 spells CASSLGPAA.

This clonotype was detected a few times. The rearrangement links TRBV2 to TRBJ2-2; 11 bases agree with TRBD2. V trimming: 6 bases; J trimming: 6 bases; junction bases outside the gene matches: 6. This CDR3 has 15 residues. CDR1 SNHLY and CDR2 FYNNEI come from the germline V gene. CDR3 protein: CASSALGLAAGELFF. DNA of the CDR3: TGTGCCAGCAGCGCCCTGGGACTAGCGGCCGGGGAGCTGTTTTTT.

V usage is TRBV10-3 and J usage is TRBJ2-3, with TRBD2 as a possible D gene (6 bases). Germline V gives CDR1 ENHRY, CDR2 SYGVKD. V lost 2 bases, J lost 14 bases, and 11 bases lay in between. The CDR3 spans 11 residues. The CDR3 loop is CAISEPLAVYF. In DNA, the CDR3 is TGTGCCATCAGTGAGCCCTTAGCGGTGTATTTT.

A word on this clonotype: At one end, the junction sequence differs from germline, possibly due to a read error. The chain employs TRBV19 and TRBJ2-7, with TRBD1 matching over 10 bases. CDR1 is LNHDA, CDR2 SQIVND, per germline (reference sequence). This CDR3 spans 15 amino acids. CDR3 sequence reads: CASSMSDRGDYEQYF. In DNA form, the CDR3 reads TGTGCCAGCAGTATGTCGGACAGGGGGGACTACGAGCAGTACTTC. The whole variable domain, remainder taken from reference TRBV19 and TRBJ2-7, is DGGITQSPKYLFRKEGQNVTLSCEQNLNHDAMYWYRQDPGQGLRLIYYSQIVNDFQKGDIAEGYSVSREKKESFPLTVTSAQKNPTAFYLCASSMSDRGDYEQYFGPGTRLTVT.

This clonotype was recorded many times. This rearrangement joins TRBV2 to TRBJ1-3, with no clear D. Trimming shortened V by 1 base and J by 0 bases, and 10 bases separated the two germline ends. The germline V gene has CDR1 SNHLY and CDR2 FYNNEI. CDR3 length: 16 amino acids. The CDR3 protein is CASSEGVWFSGNTIYF. The CDR3 DNA is TGTGCCAGCAGTGAAGGTGTCTGGTTCTCTGGAAACACCATATATTTT.

Turning to this clonotype: Likely a read error: the CDR3 ends without its conserved phenylalanine or tryptophan. The chain carries TRBV20-1 and TRBJ1-1; TRBD1 might be the D (5 bases). Germline lookup yields CDR1 DFQATT and CDR2 SNEGSKA (reference sequence). CDR3 size: 14 residues. Trimming took off 0 bases at V and 5 bases at J, with 13 bases between the two ends. The CDR3 sequence: CSARDVQGGTEAFS. As DNA, the CDR3 is TGCAGTGCTAGAGATGTCCAGGGCGGAACTGAAGCTTTCTCT.

This rearrangement joins TRBV11-2 to TRBJ2-5, with D perhaps TRBD2 (6 bases). Germline assignment: CDR1 SGHAT and CDR2 FQNNGV. The CDR3 totals 14 residues. V lost 5 bases to trimming and J lost 2 bases, with 12 bases between them. CDR3: CASSRGREQETQYF. CDR3 coding DNA: TGTGCCAGCAGCCGGGGACGGGAGCAAGAGACCCAGTACTTC. Full variable domain (rest looked up from reference TRBV11-2 and TRBJ2-5): EAGVAQSPRYKIIEKRQSVAFWCNPISGHATLYWYQQILGQGPKLLIQFQNNGVVDDSQLPKDRFSAERLKGVDSTLKIQPAKLEDSAVYLCASSRGREQETQYFGPGTRLLVL.

The chain recombines TRBV6-1 with TRBJ1-2, with D tentatively TRBD1 (6 bases). Germline V gene sequence: CDR1 MNHNS, CDR2 SASEGT. The V gene lost 6 bases and the J gene lost 4 bases, with 18 bases spanning the gap. The CDR3 covers 15 residues. The chain's CDR3 is CASRLLGALPYGYTF. The CDR3 bases are TGTGCCAGCAGATTACTGGGGGCACTCCCCTATGGCTACACCTTC.

The V call is TRBV28, the J call TRBJ1-1, with a tentative D call TRBD1 (5 bases). CDR1 and CDR2 from the germline V gene are MDHEN and SYDVKM. The CDR3 extends over 16 amino acids. The V end was cut by 6 bases, the J end by 1 base, with 18 bases between. The CDR3, as DNA: TGTGCCAGCAGCCAAGTGGGACGGAGGGAGAACACTGAAGCTTTCTTT. Its protein is CASSQVGRRENTEAFF.

This clonotype has a handful of counts. This chain's CDR3 is CASSLDLDSGQETQYF. The DNA for the CDR3 is TGTGCCAGCAGCTTAGACCTGGACAGCGGGCAAGAGACCCAGTACTTC. The chain couples TRBV11-3 to TRBJ2-5, with D perhaps matching TRBD1 or TRBD2 (6 bases each). This CDR3 region has 16 residues. The ends were cut back, 0 bases at V and 2 bases at J, with 13 bases in the middle. CDR1 and CDR2 (germline): SGHNT, YENEEA.

The chain carries TRBV7-9 and TRBJ1-5; TRBD1 matches at 8 bases. Germline CDR1 SEHNR, CDR2 FQNEAQ (reference sequence). V shed 7 bases and J 4 bases; nucleotides not matched to a gene: 6. CDR3 size: 14 residues. The CDR3 here is CASKLDRGNQPQHF. The CDR3 region has the DNA TGTGCCAGCAAGCTAGACAGGGGTAATCAGCCCCAGCATTTT.

This clonotype was counted a few times. The chain employs TRBV9 and TRBJ1-1; D is unclear. Trimming removed 4 bases from V and 0 bases from J, with 10 bases in between. Looked up from germline, CDR1 is SGDLS and CDR2 is YYNGEE. CDR3 length: 14 amino acids. The CDR3 reads CASSLVPMNTEAFF. The DNA of the CDR3 is TGTGCCAGCAGCCTAGTTCCCATGAACACTGAAGCTTTCTTT.

This clonotype was counted between two and nine times. One base away lies a much larger clone, so this may be a sequencing read error. V is TRBV15 and J is TRBJ1-4; the D is unclear. This CDR3 region has 15 residues. Per germline, CDR1 LNHNV and CDR2 YYDKDF (reference sequence). The CDR3 DNA reads TGTGCCACCAGCAGACACCGGGCAACTAATGAAGAACTGTTTTTT. Residues: CATSRHRATNEELFF. The full variable domain, its missing parts supplied by reference TRBV15 and TRBJ1-4, is DAMVIQNPRYQVTQFGKPVTLSCSQTLNHNVMYWYQQKSSQAPKLLFHYYDKDFNNEADTPDNFQSRRPNTSFCFLDIRSPGLGDTAMYLCATSRHRATNEELFFGSGTQLSVL.

This chain joins TRBV12-3 or TRBV12-4 and TRBJ1-5; D not resolved. Trimming stripped 6 bases from V and 2 bases from J, with 14 bases between. CDR3 length: 15 amino acids. CDR3 loop: CASSPHESGNQPQHF. The CDR3, as DNA: TGTGCCAGCAGCCCCCATGAAAGCGGCAATCAGCCCCAGCATTTT.

This clonotype was observed a few times. The chain carries TRBV2 and TRBJ1-1, with D tentatively TRBD1 (6 bases). This CDR3 has 13 residues. The germline gives CDR1 SNHLY, CDR2 FYNNEI. The V end was cut by 6 bases, the J end by 7 bases, with 15 bases between. The CDR3 here is CASSELGGLEAFF. In DNA, the CDR3 is TGTGCCAGCAGCGAATTGGGGGGGCTTGAAGCTTTCTTT.

In regard to this clonotype: Possible read error: a much larger clone is one base away. The chain is built from TRBV10-3 and TRBJ2-5, with a possible D match to TRBD2 (6 bases). From germline, CDR1 is ENHRY and CDR2 SYGVKD. The CDR3 runs to 13 residues. For the CDR3, the DNA is TGTGCCACGGGACTGGATAAGCAAGGGACCCAGTACTTC. Protein: CATGLDKQGTQYF.

The rearrangement links TRBV29-1 to TRBJ1-2; TRBD1 is a possible D gene (5 bases). Germline V gene lookup returns CDR1 SQVTM and CDR2 ANQGSEA. V was trimmed by 1 base and J by 6 bases, leaving 9 bases between them. The length of the CDR3 is 12 residues. In DNA form, the CDR3 reads TGCAGCGTTGAAGGCAGGGAGGATGGCTACACCTTC. It encodes CSVEGREDGYTF.

The chain carries TRBV7-2 and TRBJ1-5; tentative D call: TRBD1 (6 bases). CDR3 length: 20 residues. V lost 5 bases and J lost 0, with 26 bases in between. Germline V gene lookup returns CDR1 SGHTA and CDR2 FQGNSA. The CDR3, as DNA: TGTGCCAGCAGCCACCAAGTGAGCCAGGGGTTGTCTTATAGCAATCAGCCCCAGCATTTT. It is translated as CASSHQVSQGLSYSNQPQHF.